This entry features one T cell receptor (beta chain) sequence. Together with a sample-barcoded 5' primer, a J-beta primer mix was included in a second PCR lasting about 6 to 11 cycles. Using its own MiXCR run on the 5' RACE reads, TCRdb lists one record per CDR3 protein. The data contain about 780,000 distinct CDR3 sequences, around 24% of them seen just once; the ten biggest clones take up less than 3.5%. This sample stems from a study of blood T cells in healthy people across ages. The length of the CDR3 is 15 residues. Trimming took off 6 bases at V and 3 bases at J, with 14 bases between the two ends. This sample was also put to use in a study of T cells of mothers and their children. From that study: Over five children, together with their three healthy Caucasian mothers, made up the donors.

The chain combines TRBV12-3 or TRBV12-4 with TRBJ1-4, with a weak D call TRBD1 (6 bases). This TCR came from a boy younger than 18 in good health. The sequencing input was blood. CDR3 amino acids: CASSPRGVANEKLFF. CDR3 DNA sequence: TGTGCCAGCAGCCCTAGGGGGGTTGCTAATGAAAAACTGTTTTTT.